These 11 T cell receptor beta chains were sequenced from one sample in a study of blood T cell repertoires in COVID-19. Data came from immunoSEQ multiplex PCR; TCRdb stores just in-frame clones and leaves some out. The sample contains a few hundred thousand clones, approximately 87% of which appear only once. Specimen: peripheral blood. These receptors all stem from a woman aged 45 to 65 with acute or convalescent COVID-19.

The J gene is TRBJ1-1, the V gene TRBV5-4; 10 bases align to TRBD1. Germline trimming cut 1 base from V and 5 bases from J; bases unmatched to any gene: 8. Per germline, CDR1 SGHNT and CDR2 YYREEE (reference sequence). This CDR3 is 16 amino acids long. The CDR3 nucleotides are TGTGCCAGCAGCTTGCCGGACAGGGGGGTGGAGACTGAAGCTTTCTTT. Translating gives CASSLPDRGVETEAFF.

The J gene is TRBJ2-6, the V gene TRBV18; D gene ambiguous. The germline gives CDR1 KGHSH, CDR2 LQKENI. This CDR3 region has 17 residues. V shed 4 bases and J shed 2 bases, with 15 bases lying between them. CDR3 coding DNA: TGTGCCAGCTCACGTAACAGAGATCCCCCTGGGGCCAACGTCCTGACTTTC. Translated: CASSRNRDPPGANVLTF.

The CDR3 DNA follows: TGTGCCAGCAGTTACTGGACAGATAGCAATCAGCCCCAGCATTTT. Its protein product is CASSYWTDSNQPQHF. The J gene is TRBJ1-5, the V gene TRBV6-2 or TRBV6-3, with a weak D call TRBD1 (6 bases). This CDR3 region has 15 residues. Germline values: CDR1 MNHEY, CDR2 SVGEGT. V was clipped by 1 base and J by 0 bases, with 7 bases between them.

This chain connects TRBV9 to TRBJ1-2; D not resolved. The length of the CDR3 is 14 residues. V shed 4 bases and J shed 2 bases, with 12 bases lying between them. In germline, CDR1 is SGDLS, CDR2 YYNGEE. CDR3 in amino acids: CASSPLTGNYGYTF. The CDR3 region has the DNA TGTGCCAGCAGCCCCCTAACCGGGAACTATGGCTACACCTTC.

The chain links TRBV19 to TRBJ2-3; possibly TRBD1 for D (6 bases). Germline lookup yields CDR1 LNHDA and CDR2 SQIVND (reference sequence). V was shortened by 11 bases and J by 3 bases, with 15 bases between the two germline ends. The CDR3 totals 13 residues. CDR3 in DNA: TGTGCCGCTTCCAGGGGAGAAACAGATACGCAGTATTTT. It codes for CAASRGETDTQYF. The full variable domain, in which reference TRBV19 and TRBJ2-3 provide the parts outside the CDR3, is DGGITQSPKYLFRKEGQNVTLSCEQNLNHDAMYWYRQDPGQGLRLIYYSQIVNDFQKGDIAEGYSVSREKKESFPLTVTSAQKNPTAFYLCAASRGETDTQYFGPGTRLTVL.

V gene TRBV7-2 combines with J gene TRBJ1-5, with D maybe TRBD1 (6 bases). The CDR3 runs to 14 residues. V was clipped by 3 bases and J by 6 bases, with 12 bases between them. The germline V gene encodes CDR1 SGHTA and CDR2 FQGNSA. In nucleotides, the CDR3 is TGTGCCAGCAGCTTTACAGGGTTCGGTCAGCCCCAGCATTTT. Encoded protein: CASSFTGFGQPQHF.

The chain combines TRBV6-1 with TRBJ2-5, with 8 bases identical to TRBD2. After removal of 1 base from V and 4 bases from J, the junction contained 5 bases not matched to a gene. Germline assignment: CDR1 MNHNS and CDR2 SASEGT. CDR3 length equals 15 residues. The CDR3 bases are TGTGCCAGCAGTGAAGAATCGGGGGGGCCAGAGACCCAGTACTTC. Its translation: CASSEESGGPETQYF.

The rearrangement links TRBV4-3 to TRBJ1-1, with TRBD1 matching over 8 bases. This CDR3 is 13 amino acids long. From germline, CDR1 is LGHNA and CDR2 YSLEER. J was trimmed by 4 bases and V by 7 bases; bases with no gene match: 5. CDR3 bases: TGCGCCAGCAACGACAGGGGATCCACTGAAGCTTTCTTT. Translation gives CASNDRGSTEAFF.

Here the CDR3 reads CASSVGLAGGSTDTQYF. The CDR3 nucleotides read TGCGCCAGCAGCGTAGGACTAGCGGGGGGGAGCACAGATACGCAGTATTTT. The chain carries TRBV5-1 and TRBJ2-3; 15 bases align to TRBD2. Germline CDR1 is SGHRS and CDR2 is YFSETQ. The CDR3 length is 17 residues. V shed 4 bases, J shed 0 bases, and the junction held 3 bases outside the gene matches.

This clone was detected once. The V and J genes are TRBV7-2 and TRBJ1-3; D might be TRBD1 (6 bases). This CDR3 is built from 15 residues. The germline CDR1 and CDR2 sequences are SGHTA and FQGNSA. V was shortened by 1 base and J by 4 bases, with 11 bases between the two germline ends. The CDR3 DNA sequence: TGTGCCAGCAGCTTAGTGGGTACAGGGGGAAACACCATATATTTT. Amino acids: CASSLVGTGGNTIYF.

The V call is TRBV19, the J call TRBJ2-2, with D possibly TRBD1 on 6 matching bases. Deletions cut 5 bases from V and 3 bases from J, with 7 bases between. The germline CDR1 and CDR2 sequences are LNHDA and SQIVND (reference sequence). The CDR3 totals 13 residues. CDR3 amino acids: CASSQGYTGELFF. The CDR3 coding sequence is TGTGCCAGTAGTCAGGGGTACACCGGGGAGCTGTTTTTT.